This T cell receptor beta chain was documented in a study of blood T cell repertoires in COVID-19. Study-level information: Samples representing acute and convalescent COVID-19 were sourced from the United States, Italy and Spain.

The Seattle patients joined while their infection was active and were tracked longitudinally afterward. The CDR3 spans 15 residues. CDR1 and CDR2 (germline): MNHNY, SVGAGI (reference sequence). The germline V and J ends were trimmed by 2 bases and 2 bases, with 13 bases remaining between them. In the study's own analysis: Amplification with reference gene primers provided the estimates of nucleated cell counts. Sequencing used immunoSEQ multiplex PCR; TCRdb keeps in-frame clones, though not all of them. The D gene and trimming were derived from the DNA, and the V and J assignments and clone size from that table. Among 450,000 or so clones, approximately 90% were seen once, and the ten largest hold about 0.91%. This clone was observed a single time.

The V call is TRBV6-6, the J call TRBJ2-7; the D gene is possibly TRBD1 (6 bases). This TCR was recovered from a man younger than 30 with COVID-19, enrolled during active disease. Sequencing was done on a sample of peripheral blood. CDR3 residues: CASSYDRINTYEQYF. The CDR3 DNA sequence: TGTGCCAGCAGTTACGACAGGATTAATACCTACGAGCAGTACTTC.